The clone carrying this TCR beta chain has more than one count but fewer than ten. Time point defined: blood at routine non-recurrence follow-up after resection. TCRdb passed the 5' RACE reads through MiXCR, listing each CDR3 protein once. The data contain some 30,000 distinct CDR3 sequences, more than 9% of them singletons. This sample stems from a study of spatial heterogeneity in lung cancer. The CDR3 totals 14 residues. Germline V lookup: CDR1 SGHTA, CDR2 FQGNSA. The ends were cut back, 1 base at V and 1 base at J, with 5 bases in the middle. This specimen consisted of PBMCs, obtained at follow-up. The chain recombines TRBV7-2 with TRBJ2-4, with no clear D. This receptor was identified in a female donor with early-stage non-small cell lung cancer. CDR3 coding DNA: TGTGCCAGCAGCTTAGTTGGTGCCAAAAACATTCAGTACTTC. It yields the protein CASSLVGAKNIQYF. The full variable domain, its missing parts supplied by reference TRBV7-2 and TRBJ2-4, is GAGVSQSPSNKVTEKGKDVELRCDPISGHTALYWYRQSLGQGLEFLIYFQGNSAPDKSGLPSDRFSAERTGGSVSTLTIQRTQQEDSAVYLCASSLVGAKNIQYFGAGTRLSVL.